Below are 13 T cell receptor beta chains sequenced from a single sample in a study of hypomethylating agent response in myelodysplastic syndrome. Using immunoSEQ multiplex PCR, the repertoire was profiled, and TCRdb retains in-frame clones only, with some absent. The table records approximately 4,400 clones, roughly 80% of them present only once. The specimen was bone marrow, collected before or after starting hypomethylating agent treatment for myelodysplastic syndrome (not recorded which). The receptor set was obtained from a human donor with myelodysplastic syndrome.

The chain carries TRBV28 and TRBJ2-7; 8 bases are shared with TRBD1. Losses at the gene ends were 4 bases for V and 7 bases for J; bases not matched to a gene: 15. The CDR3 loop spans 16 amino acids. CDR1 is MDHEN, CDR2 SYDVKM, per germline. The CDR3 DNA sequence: TGTGCCAGCAGTTCCCTGTCGGGACAGGATCTCGGGGAGCAGTACTTC. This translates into CASSSLSGQDLGEQYF. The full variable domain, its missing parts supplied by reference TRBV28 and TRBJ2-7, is DVKVTQSSRYLVKRTGEKVFLECVQDMDHENMFWYRQDPGLGLRLIYFSYDVKMKEKGDIPEGYSVSREKKERFSLILESASTNQTSMYLCASSSLSGQDLGEQYFGPGTRLTVT.

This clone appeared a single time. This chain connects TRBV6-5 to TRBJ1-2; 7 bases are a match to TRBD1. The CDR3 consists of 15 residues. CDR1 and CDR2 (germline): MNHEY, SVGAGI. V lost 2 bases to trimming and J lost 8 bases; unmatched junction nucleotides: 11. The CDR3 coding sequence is TGTGCCAGCAGTTACCGCCCGACAGGGTATCGAGGCTACACCTTC. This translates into CASSYRPTGYRGYTF.

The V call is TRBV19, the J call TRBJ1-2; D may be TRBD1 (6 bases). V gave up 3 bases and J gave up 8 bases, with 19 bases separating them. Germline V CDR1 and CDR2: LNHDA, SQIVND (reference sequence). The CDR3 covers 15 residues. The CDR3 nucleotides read TGTGCCAGTAGTATTACCGTCGCGGGGGCCAGCGGCTACACCTTC. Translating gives CASSITVAGASGYTF.

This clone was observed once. The CDR3 region is CSVEFMAGRSYEQYF. DNA of the CDR3: TGCAGCGTTGAATTCATGGCAGGGCGTTCCTACGAGCAGTACTTC. The rearrangement links TRBV29-1 to TRBJ2-7; a possible D gene is TRBD1 (5 bases). CDR1 is SQVTM and CDR2 is ANQGSEA in the germline V gene. With 2 bases removed from V and 1 base from J, the gap between germline ends came to 15 bases. The CDR3 length is 15 residues.

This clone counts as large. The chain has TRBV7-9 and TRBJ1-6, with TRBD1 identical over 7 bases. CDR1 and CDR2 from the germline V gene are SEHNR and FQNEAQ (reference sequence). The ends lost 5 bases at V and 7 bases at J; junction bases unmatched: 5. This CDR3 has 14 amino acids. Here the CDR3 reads CASSPGQWNSPLHF. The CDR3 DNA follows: TGTGCCAGCAGCCCGGGACAGTGGAATTCACCCCTCCACTTT.

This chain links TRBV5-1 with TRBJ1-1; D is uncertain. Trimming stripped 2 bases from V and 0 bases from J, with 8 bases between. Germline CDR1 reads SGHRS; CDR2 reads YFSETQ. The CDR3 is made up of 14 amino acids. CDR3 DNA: TGCGCCAGCAGCTTAGGTGATGTGAACACTGAAGCTTTCTTT. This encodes CASSLGDVNTEAFF.

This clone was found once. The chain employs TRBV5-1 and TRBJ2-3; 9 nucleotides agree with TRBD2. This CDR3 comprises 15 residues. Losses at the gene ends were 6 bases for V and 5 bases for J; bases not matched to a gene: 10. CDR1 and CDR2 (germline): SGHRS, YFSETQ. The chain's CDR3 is CASTHGGGAQDTQYF. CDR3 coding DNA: TGCGCCAGCACCCATGGCGGGGGGGCGCAAGATACGCAGTATTTT.

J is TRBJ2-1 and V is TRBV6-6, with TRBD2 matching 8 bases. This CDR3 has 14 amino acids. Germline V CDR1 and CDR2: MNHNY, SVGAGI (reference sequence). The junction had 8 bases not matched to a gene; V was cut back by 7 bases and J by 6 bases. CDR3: CASIRGGDINEQFF. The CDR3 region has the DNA TGTGCCAGCATACGGGGGGGAGATATCAATGAGCAGTTCTTC.

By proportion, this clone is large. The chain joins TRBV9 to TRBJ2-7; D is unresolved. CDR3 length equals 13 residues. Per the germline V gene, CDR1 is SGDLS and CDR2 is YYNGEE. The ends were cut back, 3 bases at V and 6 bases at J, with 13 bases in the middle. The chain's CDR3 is CASSATPSAEQYF. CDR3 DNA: TGTGCCAGCAGCGCGACTCCGTCCGCCGAGCAGTACTTC.

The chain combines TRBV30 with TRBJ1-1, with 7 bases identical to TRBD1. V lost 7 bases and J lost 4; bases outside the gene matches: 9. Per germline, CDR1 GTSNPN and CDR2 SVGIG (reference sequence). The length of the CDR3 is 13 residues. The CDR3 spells CASGTGAGTEAFF. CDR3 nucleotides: TGTGCCTCGGGAACAGGGGCGGGCACTGAAGCTTTCTTT.

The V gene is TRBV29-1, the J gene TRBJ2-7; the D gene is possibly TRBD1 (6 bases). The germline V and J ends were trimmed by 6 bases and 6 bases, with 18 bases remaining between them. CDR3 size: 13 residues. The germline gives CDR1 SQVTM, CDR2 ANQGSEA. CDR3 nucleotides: TGCAGCGTGGCTCAGGGGTTGGCGGGCGAGCAGTACTTC. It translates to CSVAQGLAGEQYF.

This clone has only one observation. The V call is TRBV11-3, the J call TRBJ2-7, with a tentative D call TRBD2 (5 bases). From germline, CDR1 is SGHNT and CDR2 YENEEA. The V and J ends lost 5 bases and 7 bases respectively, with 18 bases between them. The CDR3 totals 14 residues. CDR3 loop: CASSEGGPPREQYF. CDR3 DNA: TGTGCCAGCAGCGAAGGAGGCCCGCCACGGGAGCAGTACTTC.

CDR3 bases: TGTGCCAGCAGCTTAGGTATAGCGCGGATGAACACCGGGGAGCTGTTTTTT. It encodes CASSLGIARMNTGELFF. The V and J genes are TRBV7-2 and TRBJ2-2; a weak D match, TRBD2 (5 bases). Germline CDR1 reads SGHTA; CDR2 reads FQGNSA. Deletions cut 1 base from V and 1 base from J, with 13 bases between. The CDR3 sequence is 17 residues long. Supplemented by reference TRBV7-2 and TRBJ2-2, the full variable domain reads GAGVSQSPSNKVTEKGKDVELRCDPISGHTALYWYRQSLGQGLEFLIYFQGNSAPDKSGLPSDRFSAERTGGSVSTLTIQRTQQEDSAVYLCASSLGIARMNTGELFFGEGSRLTVL.